Listed here are 18 T cell receptor beta chains from one sample, sequenced in a study of blood T cell repertoires in COVID-19. Profiled with immunoSEQ multiplex PCR; TCRdb holds only in-frame clones, not every one. The table includes roughly 200,000 clones, 70% to 90% detected once. The sample taken for sequencing was peripheral blood. The receptors were gathered from a man between 60 and 75 years old with acute or convalescent COVID-19.

This chain links TRBV28 with TRBJ2-7; D not certain. Germline V lookup: CDR1 MDHEN, CDR2 SYDVKM. The CDR3 consists of 12 residues. The germline V and J ends were trimmed by 5 bases and 12 bases, with 17 bases remaining between them. Here the CDR3 DNA reads TGTGCCAGCAGTGCCGACAAGGCCAGAACGTACTTC. This encodes CASSADKARTYF.

In this sample, this clone turned up once. CDR3 sequence (DNA): TGTGCCAGCAGTTACTCCGGGACTAGCTTCCATGAGCAGTTCTTC. Translation gives CASSYSGTSFHEQFF. The rearrangement joins TRBV6-5 to TRBJ2-1, with 9 bases aligning to TRBD2. V was pared by 0 bases and J by 8 bases, with 5 bases of the junction left unmatched. Per germline, CDR1 MNHEY and CDR2 SVGAGI. CDR3 size: 15 residues.

The gene calls are TRBV9 and TRBJ1-1, with 11 positions matching TRBD1. This CDR3 has 16 amino acids. Germline V CDR1 and CDR2: SGDLS, YYNGEE. V lost 2 bases, J lost 1 base, and 4 bases stayed unmatched. The CDR3 sequence: CASSVRTGGQNTEAFF. The DNA of the CDR3 is TGTGCCAGCAGCGTCAGGACAGGGGGCCAGAACACTGAAGCTTTCTTT. Using reference TRBV9 and TRBJ1-1 for the parts outside the CDR3, the full variable domain is DSGVTQTPKHLITATGQRVTLRCSPRSGDLSVYWYQQSLDQGLQFLIQYYNGEERAKGNILERFSAQQFPDLHSELNLSSLELGDSALYFCASSVRTGGQNTEAFFGQGTRLTVV.

The chain couples TRBV10-3 to TRBJ2-5; the match to TRBD2 covers 7 bases. This CDR3 contains 17 residues. CDR1 and CDR2 (germline): ENHRY, SYGVKD. With V trimmed by 4 bases and J by 2 bases, 13 bases remained unmatched. CDR3 residues: CAISGEKKLAPQETQYF. As DNA, the CDR3 is TGTGCCATCAGTGGAGAGAAAAAACTAGCGCCACAAGAGACCCAGTACTTC.

Comments on this clone: The same CDR3 arises from other DNA sequences in this sample as well. This rearrangement joins TRBV18 to TRBJ2-2; possible D gene TRBD1, 6 bases. V was clipped by 3 bases and J by 5 bases, with 7 bases between them. The CDR3 is 13 residues long. Germline loops: CDR1 KGHSH, CDR2 LQKENI. Here the CDR3 DNA reads TGTGCCAGCTCACCTACAGGGACCGGGGAGCTGTTTTTT. Translating it yields CASSPTGTGELFF.

The chain employs TRBV28 and TRBJ2-2; 7 nucleotides match TRBD2. The CDR3 consists of 15 residues. The V and J ends lost 4 bases and 5 bases, in that order; junction bases with no gene match: 7. Germline assignment: CDR1 MDHEN and CDR2 SYDVKM. The CDR3 DNA reads as TGTGCCAGCAGTTCCCCGGCTAGCGGTACCGGGGAGCTGTTTTTT. It translates to CASSSPASGTGELFF.

The chain combines TRBV6-4 with TRBJ2-7; D unresolved. V was clipped by 4 bases and J by 0 bases, with 13 bases between them. This CDR3 contains 15 residues. Germline V gives CDR1 MRHNA, CDR2 SNTAGT. CDR3 region: CASSVWSDSSYEQYF. In nucleotides, the CDR3 is TGTGCCAGCAGTGTCTGGAGTGATAGCTCCTACGAGCAGTACTTC.

The chain is built from TRBV28 and TRBJ2-3; TRBD2 matches at 14 bases. The CDR3 is 15 amino acids. V shed 10 bases, J shed 9 bases, and the junction held 12 bases outside the gene matches. Germline V gives CDR1 MDHEN, CDR2 SYDVKM. The CDR3 spells CATTVGTSGSGTQYF. CDR3 DNA: TGTGCCACCACCGTGGGGACTAGCGGGAGTGGAACGCAGTATTTT.

J is TRBJ2-7 and V is TRBV6-5; tentative D call: TRBD2 (6 bases). From germline, CDR1 is MNHEY and CDR2 SVGAGI. The V end lost 9 bases, the J end lost 3 bases, and 18 bases lay between the germline ends. The CDR3 totals 14 residues. The chain's CDR3 is CASALSGLFYEQYF. The CDR3 DNA reads as TGTGCCAGTGCCTTAAGCGGGTTATTCTACGAGCAGTACTTC.

The chain is built from TRBV6-5 and TRBJ1-2, with D unresolved. Looked up from germline, CDR1 is MNHEY and CDR2 is SVGAGI. CDR3 length: 13 amino acids. V was clipped by 2 bases and J by 8 bases, with 12 bases between them. The chain's CDR3 is CASSYSGFEGYTF. DNA of the CDR3: TGTGCCAGCAGTTACAGCGGTTTCGAAGGCTACACCTTC.

This clone was counted once. The V and J genes are TRBV2 and TRBJ2-5; a possible D gene is TRBD1 (5 bases). The CDR3 sequence is 15 residues long. The germline V gene has CDR1 SNHLY and CDR2 FYNNEI. V was trimmed by 2 bases and J by 2 bases, leaving 12 bases between them. The CDR3 is CASSERTNSQETQYF. The CDR3 nucleotides read TGTGCCAGCAGTGAAAGGACAAACTCTCAAGAGACCCAGTACTTC.

The rearrangement uses TRBV18 and TRBJ1-2; TRBD1 matches 12 bases. CDR1 and CDR2 from the germline V gene are KGHSH and LQKENI. CDR3 length: 16 amino acids. V lost 4 bases to trimming and J lost 4 bases; unmatched junction nucleotides: 7. CDR3: CASSQTGTGGGYGYTF. The CDR3 nucleotides are TGTGCCAGCTCACAGACCGGGACAGGGGGCGGCTATGGCTACACCTTC. Drawing the rest from reference TRBV18 and TRBJ1-2, the complete variable domain is NAGVMQNPRHLVRRRGQEARLRCSPMKGHSHVYWYRQLPEEGLKFMVYLQKENIIDESGMPKERFSAEFPKEGPSILRIQQVVRGDSAAYFCASSQTGTGGGYGYTFGSGTRLTVV.

V usage is TRBV6-1 and J usage is TRBJ2-3; D gene unclear. V was trimmed by 1 base and J by 11 bases, leaving 10 bases between them. This CDR3 has 12 amino acids. CDR1 and CDR2 (germline): MNHNS, SASEGT. The CDR3 nucleotides are TGTGCCAGCAGTGAAGACTATAGGAAGCAGTATTTT. Translation gives CASSEDYRKQYF.

The chain has TRBV12-3 or TRBV12-4 and TRBJ2-7, with D perhaps TRBD1 (5 bases). The CDR3 has 13 residues. V gave up 6 bases and J gave up 4 bases, with 13 bases separating them. The DNA for the CDR3 is TGTGCCAGCAGGGTGGCAGGGAAGTACGAGCAGTACTTC. Protein product: CASRVAGKYEQYF.

The rearrangement uses TRBV27 and TRBJ1-5, with D perhaps TRBD1 (5 bases). The CDR3 runs 13 residues. With 3 bases removed from V and 4 bases from J, the gap between germline ends came to 7 bases. CDR1 and CDR2 from the germline V gene are MNHEY and SMNVEV (reference sequence). The CDR3 coding sequence is TGTGCCAGCAGTTTGCAGGGTAATCAGCCCCAGCATTTT. It specifies CASSLQGNQPQHF.

The chain uses TRBV11-1 and TRBJ2-7, with D unresolved. The CDR3 sequence is 13 residues long. Germline V gene lookup returns CDR1 SGHAT and CDR2 FQDESV (reference sequence). Trimming took 2 bases from V and 0 from J, leaving 5 bases between them. The CDR3 region is CASSLKSSYEQYF. CDR3 in DNA: TGTGCCAGCAGCTTAAAGAGCTCCTACGAGCAGTACTTC.

This clone is a singleton in its sample. This chain uses TRBV4-1 with TRBJ2-7; D perhaps matches TRBD2 (5 bases). Deletions cut 2 bases from V and 3 bases from J, with 17 bases between. Per the germline V gene, CDR1 is MGHRA and CDR2 is YSYEKL. The CDR3 loop spans 16 amino acids. CDR3 sequence: CASSQSTGLEFYEQYF. CDR3 nucleotides: TGCGCCAGCAGCCAATCAACCGGACTGGAGTTCTACGAGCAGTACTTC.

V usage is TRBV9 and J usage is TRBJ2-3; TRBD1 is a possible D gene (6 bases). Germline loops: CDR1 SGDLS, CDR2 YYNGEE. The CDR3 is 12 residues long. Trimming stripped 6 bases from V and 3 bases from J, with 8 bases between. Written as DNA, the CDR3 is TGTGCCAGCAATAGGGGGACAGATACGCAGTATTTT. Translation gives CASNRGTDTQYF.